This TCR beta chain was sequenced for a study of CD8+CD57+ T cells in acquired aplastic anemia. Across the study: DNA from sorted CD4+ and CD8+ cells averaged around 3.2 ug.

Patients sequenced had flow cytometry evidence of CD8+CD57+ cell expansion. Patient blood was sampled before any therapy had been received. Details on this clonotype: Its antigen is undetermined. One base away lies a much larger clone, so this may be a sequencing read error.

Whole-study findings and limits: Shared by patients and controls, fewer than 30 CD8+ CDR3s were abundant in patients. Between the patient and control groups, CD8+ Simpson's diversity did not differ significantly.

The CDR3 loop spans 13 amino acids. Per the germline V gene, CDR1 is SGHTA and CDR2 is FQGTGA. Both TCR beta VDJ combination and CDR3 sequence profiling were carried out. Genomic DNA was the template for this profiling. MiXCR, applied by TCRdb to the reads, yields one record per CDR3 protein. Of roughly 500,000 distinct CDR3 sequences listed, under 40% are singletons. The sequence was collected from a human donor with aplastic anemia. The chain combines TRBV7-3 with TRBJ2-3; D is possibly TRBD1 (6 bases). Sequenced sample: sorted CD4+, CD8+, or CD8+CD57+ T cells (not recorded which) from PBMCs. This CDR3 is CTSRGDSTDTQYF. In DNA, the CDR3 is TGTACCAGCAGGGGTGACTCCACAGATACGCAGTATTTT. The variable domain in full, completed from reference TRBV7-3 and TRBJ2-3, reads GAGVSQTPSNKVTEKGKYVELRCDPISGHTALYWYRQSLGQGPEFLIYFQGTGAADDSGLPNDRFFAVRPEGSVSTLKIQRTERGDSAVYLCTSRGDSTDTQYFGPGTRLTVL.